Below, one T cell receptor (beta chain) is given with its context. From germline, CDR1 is ENHRY and CDR2 SYGVKD. V was pared by 5 bases and J by 0 bases, with 11 bases between. The CDR3 is 14 residues long. The data stem from a study of shared T cell receptors in the human thymus. Produced via immunoSEQ multiplex PCR; TCRdb's table is partial and in-frame only. The table includes roughly 560,000 clones, around three quarters detected once. These data were also filed under a second study, of human thymus T cells. That study reports: Donors consisted of healthy Finnish infants (having corrective surgery for congenital heart defects). Thymus pieces cut out during corrective heart surgery were the tissue that was used. Thymic and blood repertoires appeared to show biased V and J gene usage. Overlap was high between thymic repertoires from unrelated individuals, as reported in related research.

The chain links TRBV10-3 to TRBJ2-7; the D gene is possibly TRBD2 (5 bases). Sequences were obtained from thymocytes. The TCR was taken from a boy less than two years old with a congenital heart defect. CDR3: CAISLTSPSYEQYF. In DNA form, the CDR3 reads TGTGCCATCAGTCTCACTAGTCCCTCCTACGAGCAGTACTTC.